The next 12 T cell receptor beta chains were all read from a single sample in a study of T cell repertoires in cytomegalovirus infection. TCRdb ran MiXCR on the reads and lists one entry per CDR3 protein. The table lists around 530,000 distinct CDR3 sequences, 26% of them singletons. The sequenced sample consisted of PBMCs. These receptors originate from a human donor in good health (CMV status not recorded). Some clones in this sample may be carry-over from other donors' samples.

This clonotype appeared a single time. The chain couples TRBV7-9 to TRBJ2-1, with D possibly being TRBD1 (6 bases). Germline CDR1 is SEHNR and CDR2 is FQNEAQ (reference sequence). V was trimmed by 7 bases and J by 0 bases, leaving 16 bases between them. CDR3 length: 16 residues. The CDR3 spells CASTPVQDSSYNEQFF. The CDR3 DNA follows: TGTGCCAGCACTCCCGTACAGGACAGCTCCTACAATGAGCAGTTCTTC. The full variable domain, completed using reference TRBV7-9 and TRBJ2-1, is DTGVSQNPRHKITKRGQNVTFRCDPISEHNRLYWYRQTLGQGPEFLTYFQNEAQLEKSRLLSDRFSAERPKGSFSTLEIQRTEQGDSAMYLCASTPVQDSSYNEQFFGPGTRLTVL.

The chain employs TRBV2 and TRBJ2-1; D remains ambiguous. CDR1 and CDR2 from the germline V gene are SNHLY and FYNNEI. This CDR3 comprises 12 residues. Trimming left V 2 bases short and J 7 bases short, with 6 bases between. CDR3 nucleotide sequence: TGTGCCAGCAGTGAACCCCCAAATGAGCAGTTCTTC. Amino acid sequence: CASSEPPNEQFF.

This clonotype was detected a few times. This chain joins TRBV6-5 and TRBJ1-4, with a weak D call TRBD1 (5 bases). Trimming stripped 10 bases from V and 3 bases from J, with 9 bases between. Germline loops: CDR1 MNHEY, CDR2 SVGAGI. The CDR3 has 12 residues. CDR3 protein: CATQGSNEKLFF. The CDR3 coding sequence is TGTGCCACCCAGGGTTCTAATGAAAAACTGTTTTTT.

This clonotype has just a few counts. The genes are TRBV10-1 and TRBJ1-1; 10 bases align to TRBD1. CDR3 length: 16 residues. V shed 8 bases and J 0 bases; nucleotides not matched to a gene: 9. The V gene's germline CDR1 is WNHNN and CDR2 SYGVQD (reference sequence). CDR3 region: CASPRPTGGMNTEAFF. The CDR3 DNA is TGCGCCAGCCCCCGCCCGACAGGGGGCATGAACACTGAAGCTTTCTTT.

This sequence joins TRBV12-3 or TRBV12-4 and TRBJ2-1; TRBD2 might be the D (6 bases). V was pared by 3 bases and J by 3 bases, with 9 bases between. CDR3 length equals 14 residues. CDR3: CASSFRESYNEQFF. The CDR3 DNA follows: TGTGCCAGCAGTTTCCGGGAGAGCTACAATGAGCAGTTCTTC.

The table lists this clonotype with many counts. V and J are TRBV6-2 or TRBV6-3 and TRBJ2-5, with TRBD2 identical over 9 bases. Germline lookup yields CDR1 MNHEY and CDR2 SVGEGT. The ends lost 7 bases at V and 2 bases at J; junction bases unmatched: 17. CDR3 length: 18 amino acids. The CDR3 here is CASTETPLTSGRQETQYF. The CDR3 DNA sequence: TGTGCCAGCACTGAGACCCCACTTACTAGCGGGCGGCAAGAGACCCAGTACTTC.

This clonotype was observed a handful of times. The chain carries TRBV6-2 or TRBV6-3 and TRBJ2-1; no definite D call. This CDR3 is 14 amino acids long. Germline V gives CDR1 MNHEY, CDR2 SVGEGT. V lost 2 bases, J lost 6 bases, and 11 bases lay in between. The CDR3 sequence: CASSYPNWVNEQFF. CDR3 nucleotide sequence: TGTGCCAGCAGTTACCCTAATTGGGTCAATGAGCAGTTCTTC.

The chain combines TRBV27 with TRBJ2-7, with 8 bases identical to TRBD2. The V and J ends lost 6 bases and 1 base, in that order; junction bases with no gene match: 11. CDR3 size: 16 residues. The germline V gene encodes CDR1 MNHEY and CDR2 SMNVEV (reference sequence). CDR3 in amino acids: CASRLTSERVSYEQYF. The CDR3 nucleotides are TGTGCCAGCAGGCTGACTAGCGAGAGGGTTTCCTACGAGCAGTACTTC.

The rearrangement uses TRBV15 and TRBJ2-4, with D perhaps assigned TRBD1 or TRBD2 (5 bases each). Trimming removed 6 bases at V and 0 bases at J, with 12 bases between. Germline assignment: CDR1 LNHNV and CDR2 YYDKDF (reference sequence). This CDR3 has 15 residues. The CDR3 DNA reads TGTGCCACCAGAGTTGGGGGTCAAGCCAAAAACATTCAGTACTTC. As protein: CATRVGGQAKNIQYF.

This clonotype was counted ten times or more. The chain carries TRBV7-2 and TRBJ2-3, with D hard to call. V lost 1 base to trimming and J lost 2 bases, with 7 bases between them. Per the germline V gene, CDR1 is SGHTA and CDR2 is FQGNSA. The CDR3 consists of 14 residues. The CDR3 coding sequence is TGTGCCAGCAGCTTAGTAAAGAACACAGATACGCAGTATTTT. Encoded protein: CASSLVKNTDTQYF.

V usage is TRBV19 and J usage is TRBJ2-5; D remains unclear. V lost 1 base, J lost 0 bases, and 3 bases lay in between. This CDR3 is built from 13 residues. Germline CDR1 LNHDA, CDR2 SQIVND (reference sequence). The CDR3 DNA reads TGTGCCAGTAGTATAGGCCACCAAGAGACCCAGTACTTC. This gives the protein CASSIGHQETQYF.

This clonotype has just a few counts. The chain is built from TRBV6-2 or TRBV6-3 and TRBJ2-3; D is possibly TRBD1 or TRBD2 (5 bases each). The germline V and J ends were trimmed by 0 bases and 5 bases, with 9 bases remaining between them. The CDR3 has 14 residues. Germline values: CDR1 MNHEY, CDR2 SVGEGT. The CDR3 DNA sequence: TGTGCCAGCAGTTACTCGGGGGATCGAGATACGCAGTATTTT. It specifies CASSYSGDRDTQYF.